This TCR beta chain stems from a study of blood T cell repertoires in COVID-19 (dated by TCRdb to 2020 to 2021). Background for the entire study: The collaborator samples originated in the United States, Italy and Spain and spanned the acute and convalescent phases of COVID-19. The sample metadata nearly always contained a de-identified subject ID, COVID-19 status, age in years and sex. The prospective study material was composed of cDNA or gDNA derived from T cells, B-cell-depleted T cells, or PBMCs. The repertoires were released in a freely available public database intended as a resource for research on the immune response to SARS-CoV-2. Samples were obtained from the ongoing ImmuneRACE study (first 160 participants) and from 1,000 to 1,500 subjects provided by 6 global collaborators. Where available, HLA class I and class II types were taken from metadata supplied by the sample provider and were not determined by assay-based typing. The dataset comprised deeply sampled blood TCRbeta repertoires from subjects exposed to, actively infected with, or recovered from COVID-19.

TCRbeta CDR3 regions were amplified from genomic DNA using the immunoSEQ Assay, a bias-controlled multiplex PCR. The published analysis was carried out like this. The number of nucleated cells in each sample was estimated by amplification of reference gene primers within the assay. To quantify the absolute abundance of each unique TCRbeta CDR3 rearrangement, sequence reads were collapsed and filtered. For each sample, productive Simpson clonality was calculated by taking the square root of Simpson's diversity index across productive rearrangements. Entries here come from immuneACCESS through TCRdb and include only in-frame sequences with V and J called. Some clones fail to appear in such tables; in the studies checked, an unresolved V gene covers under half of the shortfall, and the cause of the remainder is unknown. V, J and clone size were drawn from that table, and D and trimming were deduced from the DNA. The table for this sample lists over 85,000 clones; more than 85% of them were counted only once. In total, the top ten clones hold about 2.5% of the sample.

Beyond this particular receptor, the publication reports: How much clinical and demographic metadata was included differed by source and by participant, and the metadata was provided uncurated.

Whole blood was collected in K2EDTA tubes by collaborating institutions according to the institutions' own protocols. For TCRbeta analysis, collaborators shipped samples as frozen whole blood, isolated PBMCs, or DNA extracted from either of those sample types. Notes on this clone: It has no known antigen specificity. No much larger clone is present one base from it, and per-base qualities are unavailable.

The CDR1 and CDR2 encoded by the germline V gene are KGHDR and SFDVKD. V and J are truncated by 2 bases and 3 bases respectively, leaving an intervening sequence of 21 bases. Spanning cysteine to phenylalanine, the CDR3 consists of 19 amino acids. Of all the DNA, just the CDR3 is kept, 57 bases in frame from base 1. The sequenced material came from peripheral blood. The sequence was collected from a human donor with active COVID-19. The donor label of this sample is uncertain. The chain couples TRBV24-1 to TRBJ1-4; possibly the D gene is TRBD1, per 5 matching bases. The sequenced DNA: TGTGCCACCAGTGATTCCGGACCCGGGTCCTCGGGGGCTAATGAAAAACTGTTTTTT. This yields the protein CATSDSGPGSSGANEKLFF.